This entry is about one T cell receptor beta chain. Its antigen is unknown. The sample comes from a study of post-analysis software for immune sequencing data. Overall study results and limits: Compared with controls, patients showed significantly lower normalized Chao1 diversity. TRBV5-6, TRBV5-1 and TRBV20-1 were among several TRBV segments more frequent in patients than controls.

cDNA libraries for TCR beta contained unique molecular identifiers. One entry per CDR3 protein, called by TCRdb with MiXCR from the PCR reads. Among roughly 650,000 distinct CDR3 sequences listed, roughly three fifths were seen once. Losses at the gene ends were 6 bases for V and 2 bases for J; bases not matched to a gene: 11. Germline CDR1 and CDR2: DFQATT and SNEGSKA (reference sequence). This CDR3 has 15 residues. The sample was blood. This clonotype was sampled from a girl aged 2-10 years with multiple sclerosis. This chain links TRBV20-1 with TRBJ2-3, with 7 bases matching TRBD2. CDR3: CSAVGEGGHTDTQYF. Here the CDR3 DNA reads TGCAGTGCCGTAGGGGAGGGAGGCCACACAGATACGCAGTATTTT.